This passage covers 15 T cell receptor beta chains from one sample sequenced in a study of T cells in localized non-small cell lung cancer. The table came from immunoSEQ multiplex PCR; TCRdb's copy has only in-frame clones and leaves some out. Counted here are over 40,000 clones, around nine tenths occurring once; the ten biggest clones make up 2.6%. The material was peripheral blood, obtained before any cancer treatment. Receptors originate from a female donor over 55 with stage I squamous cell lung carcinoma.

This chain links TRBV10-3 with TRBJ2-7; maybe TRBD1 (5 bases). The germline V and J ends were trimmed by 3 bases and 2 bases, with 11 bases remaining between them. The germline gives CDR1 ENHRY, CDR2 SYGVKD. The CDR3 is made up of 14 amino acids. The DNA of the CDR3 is TGTGCCATCAGTGATTCGGCAGGGACCTACGAGCAGTACTTC. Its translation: CAISDSAGTYEQYF.

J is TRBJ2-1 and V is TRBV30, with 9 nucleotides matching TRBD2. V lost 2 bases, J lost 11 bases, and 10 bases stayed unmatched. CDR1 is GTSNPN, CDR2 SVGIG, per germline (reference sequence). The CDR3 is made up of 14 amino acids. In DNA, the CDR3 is TGTGCCTGGAGTTATCTTTCTAGCGGGGACAAGCAGTTCTTC. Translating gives CAWSYLSSGDKQFF.

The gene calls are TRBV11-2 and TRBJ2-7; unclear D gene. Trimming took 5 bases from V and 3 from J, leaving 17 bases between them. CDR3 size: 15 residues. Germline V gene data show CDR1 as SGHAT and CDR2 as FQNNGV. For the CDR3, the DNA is TGTGCCAGCAGCGCCTTGGACGGTAAAGTCTACGAGCAGTACTTC. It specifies CASSALDGKVYEQYF.

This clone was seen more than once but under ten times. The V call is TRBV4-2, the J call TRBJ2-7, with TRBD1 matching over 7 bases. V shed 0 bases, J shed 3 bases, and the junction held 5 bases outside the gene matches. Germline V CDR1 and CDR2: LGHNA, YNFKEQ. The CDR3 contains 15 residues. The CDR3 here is CASSQERGPYYEQYF. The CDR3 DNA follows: TGTGCCAGCAGCCAAGAGAGGGGGCCCTACTACGAGCAGTACTTC.

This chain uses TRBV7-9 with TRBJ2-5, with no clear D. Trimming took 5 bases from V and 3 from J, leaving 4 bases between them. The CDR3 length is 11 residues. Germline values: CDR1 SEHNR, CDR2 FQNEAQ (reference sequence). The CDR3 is CASSRKETQYF. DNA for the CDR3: TGTGCCAGCAGCAGGAAAGAGACCCAGTACTTC.

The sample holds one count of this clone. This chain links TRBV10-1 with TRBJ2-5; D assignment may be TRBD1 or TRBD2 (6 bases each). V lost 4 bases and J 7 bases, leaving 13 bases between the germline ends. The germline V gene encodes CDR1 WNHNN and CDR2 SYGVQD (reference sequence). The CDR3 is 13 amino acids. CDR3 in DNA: TGCGCCAGCAGTGTGGGGGGCCTAGGGACCCAGTACTTC. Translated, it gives CASSVGGLGTQYF.

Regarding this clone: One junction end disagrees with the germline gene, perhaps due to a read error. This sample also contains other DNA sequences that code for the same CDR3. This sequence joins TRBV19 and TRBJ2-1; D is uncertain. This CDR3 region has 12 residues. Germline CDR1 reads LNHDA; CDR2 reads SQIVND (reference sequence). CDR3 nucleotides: TGTGCCAGTAGTAGAGTGGGTAATGAACAGTTCTTC. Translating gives CASSRVGNEQFF.

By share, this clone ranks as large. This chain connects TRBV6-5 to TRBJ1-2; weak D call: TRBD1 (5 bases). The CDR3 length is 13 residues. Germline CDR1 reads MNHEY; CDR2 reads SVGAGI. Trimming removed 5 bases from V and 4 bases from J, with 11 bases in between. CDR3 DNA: TGTGCCAGCAGTCCGGACAACGGCTATGGCTACACCTTC. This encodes CASSPDNGYGYTF.

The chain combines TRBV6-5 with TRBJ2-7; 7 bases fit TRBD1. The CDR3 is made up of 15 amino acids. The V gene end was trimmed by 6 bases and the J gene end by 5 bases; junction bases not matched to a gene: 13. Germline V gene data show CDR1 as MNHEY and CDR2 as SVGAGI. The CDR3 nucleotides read TGTGCCAGCAGCCGAGGGGGCGAGAGAATCAACGAGCAGTACTTC. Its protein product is CASSRGGERINEQYF.

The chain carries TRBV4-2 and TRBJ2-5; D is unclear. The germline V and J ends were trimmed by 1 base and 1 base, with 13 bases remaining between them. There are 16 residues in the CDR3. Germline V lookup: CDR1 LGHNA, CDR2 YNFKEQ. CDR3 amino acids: CASSQGAPTLQETQYF. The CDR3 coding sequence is TGTGCCAGCAGCCAAGGGGCCCCGACCCTCCAAGAGACCCAGTACTTC.

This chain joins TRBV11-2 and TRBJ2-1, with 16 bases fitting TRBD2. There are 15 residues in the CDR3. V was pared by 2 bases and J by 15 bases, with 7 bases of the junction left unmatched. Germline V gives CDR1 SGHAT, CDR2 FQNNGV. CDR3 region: CASSLSGTSGRGRFF. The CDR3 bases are TGTGCCAGCAGCTTATCCGGGACTAGCGGGAGGGGGCGGTTCTTC.

The CDR3 DNA is TGCAGCGTTGAAAAGGGCGCCCGTTGGGAGCAGTTCTTC. Translating it yields CSVEKGARWEQFF. V gene TRBV29-1 combines with J gene TRBJ2-1; no reliable D call. The V end lost 2 bases, the J end lost 10 bases, and 15 bases lay between the germline ends. The CDR3 is 13 amino acids. The germline gives CDR1 SQVTM, CDR2 ANQGSEA.

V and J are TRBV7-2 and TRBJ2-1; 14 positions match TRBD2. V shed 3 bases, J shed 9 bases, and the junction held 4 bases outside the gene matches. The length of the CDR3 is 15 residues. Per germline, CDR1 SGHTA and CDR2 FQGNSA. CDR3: CASSLTSGRVGEQFF. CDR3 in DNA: TGTGCCAGCAGCTTGACTAGCGGGAGGGTAGGTGAGCAGTTCTTC.

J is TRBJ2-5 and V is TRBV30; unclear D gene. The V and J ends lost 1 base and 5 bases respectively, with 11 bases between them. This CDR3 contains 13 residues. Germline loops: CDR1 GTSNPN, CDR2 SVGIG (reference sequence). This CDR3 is CAWSDPAGETQYF. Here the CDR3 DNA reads TGTGCCTGGAGTGACCCCGCCGGGGAGACCCAGTACTTC. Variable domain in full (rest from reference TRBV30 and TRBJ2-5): SQTIHQWPATLVQPVGSPLSLECTVEGTSNPNLYWYRQAAGRGLQLLFYSVGIGQISSEVPQNLSASRPQDRQFILSSKKLLLSDSGFYLCAWSDPAGETQYFGPGTRLLVL.

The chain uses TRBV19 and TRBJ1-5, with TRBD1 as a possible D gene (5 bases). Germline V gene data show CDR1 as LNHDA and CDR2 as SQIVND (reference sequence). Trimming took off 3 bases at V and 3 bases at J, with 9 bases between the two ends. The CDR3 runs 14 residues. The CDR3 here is CASSMGGPNQPQHF. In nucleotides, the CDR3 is TGTGCCAGTAGTATGGGGGGTCCCAATCAGCCCCAGCATTTT.